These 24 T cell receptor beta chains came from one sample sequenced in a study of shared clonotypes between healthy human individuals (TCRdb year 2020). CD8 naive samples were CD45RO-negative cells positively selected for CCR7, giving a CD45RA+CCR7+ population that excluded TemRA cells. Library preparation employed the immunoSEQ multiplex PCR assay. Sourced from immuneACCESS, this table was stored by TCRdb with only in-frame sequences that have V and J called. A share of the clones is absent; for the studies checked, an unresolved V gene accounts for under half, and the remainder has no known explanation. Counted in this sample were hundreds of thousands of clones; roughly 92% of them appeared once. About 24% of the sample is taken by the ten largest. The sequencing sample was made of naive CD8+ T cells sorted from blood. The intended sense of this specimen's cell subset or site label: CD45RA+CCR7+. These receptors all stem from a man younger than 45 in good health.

CDR3 sequence (DNA): TGTGCCAGCAGCACGGACGGTTACGAGCAGTACTTC. This sequence encodes CASSTDGYEQYF. The rearrangement links TRBV7-9 to TRBJ2-7; D gene uncertain. The CDR3 runs to 12 residues. From germline, CDR1 is SEHNR and CDR2 FQNEAQ (reference sequence). Trimming cost V 5 bases and J 4 bases, with 9 bases left between them.

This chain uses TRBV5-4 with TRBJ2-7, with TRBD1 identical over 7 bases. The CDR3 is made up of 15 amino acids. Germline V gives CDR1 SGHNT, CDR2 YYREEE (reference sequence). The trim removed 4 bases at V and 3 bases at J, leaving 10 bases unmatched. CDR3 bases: TGTGCCAGCAGCCCTATAACGGGACAGAGCTACGAGCAGTACTTC. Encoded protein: CASSPITGQSYEQYF.

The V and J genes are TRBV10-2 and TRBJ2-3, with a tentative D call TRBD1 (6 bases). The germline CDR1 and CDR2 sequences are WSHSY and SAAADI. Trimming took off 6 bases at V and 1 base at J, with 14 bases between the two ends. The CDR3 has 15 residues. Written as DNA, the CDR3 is TGCGCCAGCAGCTCCAGGGGTGAACGCACAGATACGCAGTATTTT. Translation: CASSSRGERTDTQYF.

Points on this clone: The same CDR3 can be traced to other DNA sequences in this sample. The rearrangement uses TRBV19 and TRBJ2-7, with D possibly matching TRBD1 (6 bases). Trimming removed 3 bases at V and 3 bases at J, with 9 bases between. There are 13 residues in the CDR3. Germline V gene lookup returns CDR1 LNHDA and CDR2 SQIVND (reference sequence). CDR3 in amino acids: CASSMGHLYEQYF. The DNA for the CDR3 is TGTGCCAGTAGTATGGGACATCTCTACGAGCAGTACTTC.

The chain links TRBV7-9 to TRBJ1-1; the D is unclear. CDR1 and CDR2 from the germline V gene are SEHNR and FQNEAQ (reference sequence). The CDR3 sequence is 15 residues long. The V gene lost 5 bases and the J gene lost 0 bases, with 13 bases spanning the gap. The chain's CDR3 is CASSGSAGMNTEAFF. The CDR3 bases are TGTGCCAGCAGCGGAAGCGCAGGAATGAACACTGAAGCTTTCTTT.

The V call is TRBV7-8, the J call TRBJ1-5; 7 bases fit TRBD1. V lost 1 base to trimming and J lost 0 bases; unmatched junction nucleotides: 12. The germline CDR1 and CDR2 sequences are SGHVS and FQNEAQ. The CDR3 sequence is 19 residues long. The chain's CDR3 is CASSLGGLGTVYSNQPQHF. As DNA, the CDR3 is TGTGCCAGCAGCTTAGGAGGGCTCGGGACAGTGTATAGCAATCAGCCCCAGCATTTT.

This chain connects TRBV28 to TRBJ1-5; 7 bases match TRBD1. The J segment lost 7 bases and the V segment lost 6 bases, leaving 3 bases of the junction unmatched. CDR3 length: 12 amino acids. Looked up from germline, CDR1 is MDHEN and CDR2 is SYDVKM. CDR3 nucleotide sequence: TGTGCCAGCAGCCTGGACAGGCAGCCCCAGCATTTT. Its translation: CASSLDRQPQHF. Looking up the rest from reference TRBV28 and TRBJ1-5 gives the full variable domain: DVKVTQSSRYLVKRTGEKVFLECVQDMDHENMFWYRQDPGLGLRLIYFSYDVKMKEKGDIPEGYSVSREKKERFSLILESASTNQTSMYLCASSLDRQPQHFGDGTRLSIL.

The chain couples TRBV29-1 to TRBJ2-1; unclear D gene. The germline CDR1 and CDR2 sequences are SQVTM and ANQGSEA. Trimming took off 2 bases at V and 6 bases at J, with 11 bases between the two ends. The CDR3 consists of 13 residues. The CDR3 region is CSVEQTRINEQFF. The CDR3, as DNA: TGCAGCGTTGAACAGACTCGGATCAATGAGCAGTTCTTC.

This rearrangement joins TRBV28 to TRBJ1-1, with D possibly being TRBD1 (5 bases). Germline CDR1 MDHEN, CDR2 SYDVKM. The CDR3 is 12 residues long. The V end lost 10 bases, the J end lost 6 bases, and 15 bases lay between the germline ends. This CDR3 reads CAISGDRAEAFF. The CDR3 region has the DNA TGTGCCATATCGGGGGACCGCGCTGAAGCTTTCTTT.

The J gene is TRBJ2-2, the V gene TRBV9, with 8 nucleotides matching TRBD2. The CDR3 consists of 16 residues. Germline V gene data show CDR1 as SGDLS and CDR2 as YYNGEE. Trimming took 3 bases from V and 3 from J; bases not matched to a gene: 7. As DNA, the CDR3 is TGTGCCAGCAGCGGATTGCGGGAGGACGACACCGGGGAGCTGTTTTTT. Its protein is CASSGLREDDTGELFF.

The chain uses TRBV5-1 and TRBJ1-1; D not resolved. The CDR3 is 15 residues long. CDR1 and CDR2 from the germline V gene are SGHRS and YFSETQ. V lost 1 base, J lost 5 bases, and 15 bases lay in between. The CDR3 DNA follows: TGCGCCAGCAGCTTGTTTCTCGGGAGAGAGACTGAAGCTTTCTTT. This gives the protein CASSLFLGRETEAFF.

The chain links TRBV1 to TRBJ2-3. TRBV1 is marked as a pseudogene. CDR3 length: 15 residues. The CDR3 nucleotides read TGCACCAGCAGCCAAGATCGTGGGAAGGTAGATACGCAGTATTTT. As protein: CTSSQDRGKVDTQYF.

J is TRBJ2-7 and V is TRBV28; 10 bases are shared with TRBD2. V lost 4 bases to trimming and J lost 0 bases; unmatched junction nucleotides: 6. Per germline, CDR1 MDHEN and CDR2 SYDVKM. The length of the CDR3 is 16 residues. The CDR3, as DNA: TGTGCCAGCAGTTCTCCTAGCGGGAGTTTCTCCTACGAGCAGTACTTC. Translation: CASSSPSGSFSYEQYF.

CDR3 residues: CASSLVVAASDYNEQFF. The CDR3 DNA is TGTGCCAGCAGCTTAGTTGTGGCGGCTAGCGATTACAATGAGCAGTTCTTC. V and J are TRBV7-9 and TRBJ2-1; weak D call: TRBD2 (6 bases). The length of the CDR3 is 17 residues. Germline V gene sequence: CDR1 SEHNR, CDR2 FQNEAQ (reference sequence). V was clipped by 1 base and J by 4 bases, with 17 bases between them.

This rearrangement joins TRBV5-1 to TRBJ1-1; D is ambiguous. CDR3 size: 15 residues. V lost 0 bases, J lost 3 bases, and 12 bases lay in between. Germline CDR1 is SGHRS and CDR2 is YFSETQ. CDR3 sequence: CASSLELGGYTEAFF. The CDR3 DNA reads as TGCGCCAGCAGCTTGGAGTTAGGCGGATACACTGAAGCTTTCTTT.

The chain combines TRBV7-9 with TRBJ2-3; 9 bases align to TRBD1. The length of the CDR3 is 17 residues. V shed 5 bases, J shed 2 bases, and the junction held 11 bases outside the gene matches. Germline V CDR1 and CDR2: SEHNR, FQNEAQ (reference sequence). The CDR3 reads CASSPSQDRGITDTQYF. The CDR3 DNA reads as TGTGCCAGCAGCCCCTCTCAGGACAGGGGAATCACAGATACGCAGTATTTT.

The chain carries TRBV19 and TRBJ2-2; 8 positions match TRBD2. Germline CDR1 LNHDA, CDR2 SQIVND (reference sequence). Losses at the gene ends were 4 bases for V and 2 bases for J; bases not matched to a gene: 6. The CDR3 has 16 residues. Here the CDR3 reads CASSTHSGSNTGELFF. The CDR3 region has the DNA TGTGCCAGTAGTACCCACAGCGGGAGTAACACCGGGGAGCTGTTTTTT.

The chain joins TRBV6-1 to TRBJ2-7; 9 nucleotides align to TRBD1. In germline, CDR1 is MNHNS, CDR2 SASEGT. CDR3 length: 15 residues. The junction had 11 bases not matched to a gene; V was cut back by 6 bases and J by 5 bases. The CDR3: CASRGGRTGVHEQYF. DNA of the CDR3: TGTGCCAGCAGGGGGGGTAGGACAGGGGTGCACGAGCAGTACTTC.

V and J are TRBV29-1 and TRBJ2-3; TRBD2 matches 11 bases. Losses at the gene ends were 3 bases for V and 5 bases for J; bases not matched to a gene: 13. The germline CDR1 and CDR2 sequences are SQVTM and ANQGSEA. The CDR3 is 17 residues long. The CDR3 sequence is CSVESPVRLAGIDTQYF. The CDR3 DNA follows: TGCAGCGTTGAGTCCCCAGTCAGACTAGCGGGAATAGATACGCAGTATTTT.

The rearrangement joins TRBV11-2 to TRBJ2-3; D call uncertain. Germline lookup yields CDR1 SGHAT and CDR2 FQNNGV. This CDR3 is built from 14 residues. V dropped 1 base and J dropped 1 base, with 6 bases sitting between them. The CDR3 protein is CASSLGTGTDTQYF. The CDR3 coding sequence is TGTGCCAGCAGCTTAGGTACTGGCACAGATACGCAGTATTTT.

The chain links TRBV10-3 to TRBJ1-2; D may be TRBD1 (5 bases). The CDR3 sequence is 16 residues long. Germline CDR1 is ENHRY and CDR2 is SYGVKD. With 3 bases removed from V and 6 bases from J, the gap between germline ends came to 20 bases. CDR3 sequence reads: CAISETGGGVGDGYTF. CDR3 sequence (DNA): TGTGCCATCAGTGAAACAGGCGGTGGGGTAGGGGATGGCTACACCTTC.

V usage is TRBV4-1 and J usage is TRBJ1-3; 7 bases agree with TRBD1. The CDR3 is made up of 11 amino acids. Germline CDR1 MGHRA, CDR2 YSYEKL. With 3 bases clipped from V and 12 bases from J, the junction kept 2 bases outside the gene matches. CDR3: CASSQGTVIYF. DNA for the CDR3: TGCGCCAGCAGCCAGGGGACAGTCATATATTTT.

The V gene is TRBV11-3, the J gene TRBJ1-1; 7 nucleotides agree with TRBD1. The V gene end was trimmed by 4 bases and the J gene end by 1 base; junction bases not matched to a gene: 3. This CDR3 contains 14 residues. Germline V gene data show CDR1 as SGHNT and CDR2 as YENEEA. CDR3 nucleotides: TGTGCCAGCAGCTCGACAGGGACGAACACTGAAGCTTTCTTT. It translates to CASSSTGTNTEAFF. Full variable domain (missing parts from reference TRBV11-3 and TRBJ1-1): EAGVVQSPRYKIIEKKQPVAFWCNPISGHNTLYWYLQNLGQGPELLIRYENEEAVDDSQLPKDRFSAERLKGVDSTLKIQPAELGDSAVYLCASSSTGTNTEAFFGQGTRLTVV.

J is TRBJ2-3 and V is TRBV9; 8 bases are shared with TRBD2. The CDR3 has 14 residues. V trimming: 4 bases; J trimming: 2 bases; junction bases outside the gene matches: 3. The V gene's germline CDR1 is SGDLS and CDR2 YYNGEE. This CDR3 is CASSSGGNTDTQYF. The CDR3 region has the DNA TGTGCCAGCAGCAGCGGGGGTAACACAGATACGCAGTATTTT.